One sample yielded the 5 T cell receptor beta chains listed below, sequenced in a study of early T cells in non-severe SARS-CoV-2 infection (dated by TCRdb to about 2021). Library creation used 5' RACE. The sequencer was a NextSeq 500. The public sequencing data were trimmed at Q25 with fastp and processed into clonotypes with MiXCR by TCRdb, which kept only in-frame beta chains. Each entry is one CDR3 protein sequence, shown with its most common DNA and genes. The sample has roughly 86,000 distinct CDR3 sequences on record, 14% to 15% of them singletons. The biggest ten clones account for around 0.58% of the sample. Sequencing used whole blood. The source of these receptors is an adult who was a healthcare worker with PCR-confirmed SARS-CoV-2 infection or an uninfected control (not recorded which).

This clonotype was found a few times. This chain links TRBV5-1 with TRBJ1-4; D might be TRBD1 (6 bases). Trimming cost V 4 bases and J 7 bases, with 17 bases left between them. From germline, CDR1 is SGHRS and CDR2 YFSETQ. The CDR3 runs 15 residues. DNA of the CDR3: TGCGCCAGCAGCCAGGGACACGGTGCGGGTGAAAAACTGTTTTTT. This codes for CASSQGHGAGEKLFF.

This clonotype showed up many times. The genes are TRBV19 and TRBJ2-6; 10 nucleotides line up with TRBD1. The CDR3 spans 17 residues. Germline CDR1 and CDR2: LNHDA and SQIVND (reference sequence). The V gene end was trimmed by 7 bases and the J gene end by 0 bases; junction bases not matched to a gene: 6. The CDR3 sequence is CASTKGQGLSGANVLTF. CDR3 DNA sequence: TGTGCCAGTACCAAGGGACAGGGGCTCTCTGGGGCCAACGTCCTGACTTTC.

This clonotype was seen a few times. The chain couples TRBV19 to TRBJ1-1; the D is unclear. Germline CDR1 LNHDA, CDR2 SQIVND (reference sequence). V lost 4 bases and J lost 1, with 19 bases in between. The CDR3 runs 17 residues. This chain's CDR3 is CASSKARRRLGNTEAFF. CDR3 DNA: TGTGCCAGTAGTAAGGCCCGCAGGCGCCTTGGGAACACTGAAGCTTTCTTT.

This clonotype came up many times. The chain employs TRBV6-1 and TRBJ2-7; the D gene is possibly TRBD2 (6 bases). With 2 bases removed from V and 0 bases from J, the gap between germline ends came to 11 bases. The CDR3 spans 15 residues. Per the germline V gene, CDR1 is MNHNS and CDR2 is SASEGT. In DNA form, the CDR3 reads TGTGCCAGCAGTGAACCGGGACTCCTCTCCTACGAGCAGTACGTC. This codes for CASSEPGLLSYEQYV.

This rearrangement joins TRBV9 to TRBJ2-2; 9 nucleotides line up with TRBD1. Germline V gene sequence: CDR1 SGDLS, CDR2 YYNGEE. The CDR3 loop spans 17 amino acids. Trimming removed 4 bases from V and 6 bases from J; junction bases left unmatched: 13. The CDR3 here is CASSPSPPDRGAGELFF. The CDR3 bases are TGTGCCAGCAGCCCGAGCCCGCCGGACAGGGGAGCCGGGGAGCTGTTTTTT.